This TCR beta chain came from a study of CD8 T cells in ankylosing spondylitis. The CDR3 totals 12 residues. Looked up from germline, CDR1 is SEHNR and CDR2 is FQNEAQ (reference sequence). V gave up 6 bases and J gave up 1 base, with 5 bases separating them. TCRdb redid the calling of the 5' RACE reads with MiXCR, one entry per CDR3 protein. Of about 340,000 distinct CDR3 sequences in the sample, approximately 20% are singletons; the top ten hold about an eighth. The sequence came from a male donor with ankylosing spondylitis or in good health (not recorded which). Sequencing used blood, either unsorted or a sorted T cell fraction (not recorded which). The J gene is TRBJ2-3, the V gene TRBV7-9, with no clear D. The DNA for the CDR3 is TGTGCCAGCAGGTCTGGCACAGATACGCAGTATTTT. Protein: CASRSGTDTQYF.